This TCR beta chain was identified in a study of glioma-infiltrating T cells. Amplification of TCR alpha and beta CDR3 regions from RNA used iRepertoire nested multiplex PCR. TCRdb reprocessed the multiplex PCR reads via MiXCR and lists one record per CDR3 protein. The sample has fewer than 500,000 distinct CDR3 sequences, about 40% seen once. Germline loops: CDR1 SGHRS, CDR2 YFSETQ. The CDR3 extends over 15 amino acids. V gave up 6 bases and J gave up 9 bases; unmatched junction bases: 11. The sample holds a few counts of this clonotype. This receptor was taken from a human donor with low-grade glioma or glioblastoma, undergoing nonglioma brain surgery, or in good health (not recorded which). What was sequenced was glioma tissue, nonneoplastic brain tissue, or PBMCs (not recorded which). The chain uses TRBV5-1 and TRBJ1-6; 8 bases are a match to TRBD1. DNA of the CDR3: TGCGCCAGCACCCAAGAAGCAGGGGGCTCTTCACCCCTCCACTTT. It specifies CASTQEAGGSSPLHF.